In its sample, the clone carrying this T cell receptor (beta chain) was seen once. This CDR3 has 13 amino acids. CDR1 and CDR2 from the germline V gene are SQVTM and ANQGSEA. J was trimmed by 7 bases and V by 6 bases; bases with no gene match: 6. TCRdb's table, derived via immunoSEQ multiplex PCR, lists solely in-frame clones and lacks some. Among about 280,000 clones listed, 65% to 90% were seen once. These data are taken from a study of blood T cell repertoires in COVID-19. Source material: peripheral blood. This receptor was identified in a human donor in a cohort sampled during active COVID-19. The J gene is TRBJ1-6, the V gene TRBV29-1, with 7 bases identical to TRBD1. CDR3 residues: CSVLEDRNSPLHF. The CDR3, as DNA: TGCAGCGTCTTAGAGGACAGGAATTCACCCCTCCACTTT.